The T cell receptor beta chain described here comes from a study of tumor-infiltrating lymphocytes in primary liver carcinoma. Study details: Productive TCRbeta read yields ran from roughly 3.65 to 7.13 million per sample and were similar between tissues.

As to this clonotype: Relative to the germline gene, one junction end is altered; a read error may explain this.

Germline V gene data show CDR1 as MDHEN and CDR2 as SYDVKM. The CDR3 totals 15 residues. Blood RNA originated from unsorted whole blood, with germline DNA additionally extracted. A constant-region primer served to make TCR beta cDNA from about 0.45 ug total RNA. Slightly modified ARM-PCR, run as three nested multiplex PCR rounds, produced the TCR beta libraries. Rounds one and two of PCR, each of 10 cycles, were primed with TRBV1-TRBV30 forward primers and a C-beta reverse primer. TCRdb passed the multiplex PCR reads through MiXCR, listing each CDR3 protein once. In the table there are fewer than 350,000 distinct CDR3 sequences, approximately 65% of which are singletons.

The specimen was peripheral blood. This chain uses TRBV28 with TRBJ1-3, with TRBD1 as a possible D gene (5 bases). The receptor was derived from a middle-aged man with primary liver carcinoma and hepatitis B virus infection. CDR3 bases: TGTGCCAGCAGTTTAGGGGGTGCGGTAGGAAACGCCATATATTTT. It is translated as CASSLGGAVGNAIYF.